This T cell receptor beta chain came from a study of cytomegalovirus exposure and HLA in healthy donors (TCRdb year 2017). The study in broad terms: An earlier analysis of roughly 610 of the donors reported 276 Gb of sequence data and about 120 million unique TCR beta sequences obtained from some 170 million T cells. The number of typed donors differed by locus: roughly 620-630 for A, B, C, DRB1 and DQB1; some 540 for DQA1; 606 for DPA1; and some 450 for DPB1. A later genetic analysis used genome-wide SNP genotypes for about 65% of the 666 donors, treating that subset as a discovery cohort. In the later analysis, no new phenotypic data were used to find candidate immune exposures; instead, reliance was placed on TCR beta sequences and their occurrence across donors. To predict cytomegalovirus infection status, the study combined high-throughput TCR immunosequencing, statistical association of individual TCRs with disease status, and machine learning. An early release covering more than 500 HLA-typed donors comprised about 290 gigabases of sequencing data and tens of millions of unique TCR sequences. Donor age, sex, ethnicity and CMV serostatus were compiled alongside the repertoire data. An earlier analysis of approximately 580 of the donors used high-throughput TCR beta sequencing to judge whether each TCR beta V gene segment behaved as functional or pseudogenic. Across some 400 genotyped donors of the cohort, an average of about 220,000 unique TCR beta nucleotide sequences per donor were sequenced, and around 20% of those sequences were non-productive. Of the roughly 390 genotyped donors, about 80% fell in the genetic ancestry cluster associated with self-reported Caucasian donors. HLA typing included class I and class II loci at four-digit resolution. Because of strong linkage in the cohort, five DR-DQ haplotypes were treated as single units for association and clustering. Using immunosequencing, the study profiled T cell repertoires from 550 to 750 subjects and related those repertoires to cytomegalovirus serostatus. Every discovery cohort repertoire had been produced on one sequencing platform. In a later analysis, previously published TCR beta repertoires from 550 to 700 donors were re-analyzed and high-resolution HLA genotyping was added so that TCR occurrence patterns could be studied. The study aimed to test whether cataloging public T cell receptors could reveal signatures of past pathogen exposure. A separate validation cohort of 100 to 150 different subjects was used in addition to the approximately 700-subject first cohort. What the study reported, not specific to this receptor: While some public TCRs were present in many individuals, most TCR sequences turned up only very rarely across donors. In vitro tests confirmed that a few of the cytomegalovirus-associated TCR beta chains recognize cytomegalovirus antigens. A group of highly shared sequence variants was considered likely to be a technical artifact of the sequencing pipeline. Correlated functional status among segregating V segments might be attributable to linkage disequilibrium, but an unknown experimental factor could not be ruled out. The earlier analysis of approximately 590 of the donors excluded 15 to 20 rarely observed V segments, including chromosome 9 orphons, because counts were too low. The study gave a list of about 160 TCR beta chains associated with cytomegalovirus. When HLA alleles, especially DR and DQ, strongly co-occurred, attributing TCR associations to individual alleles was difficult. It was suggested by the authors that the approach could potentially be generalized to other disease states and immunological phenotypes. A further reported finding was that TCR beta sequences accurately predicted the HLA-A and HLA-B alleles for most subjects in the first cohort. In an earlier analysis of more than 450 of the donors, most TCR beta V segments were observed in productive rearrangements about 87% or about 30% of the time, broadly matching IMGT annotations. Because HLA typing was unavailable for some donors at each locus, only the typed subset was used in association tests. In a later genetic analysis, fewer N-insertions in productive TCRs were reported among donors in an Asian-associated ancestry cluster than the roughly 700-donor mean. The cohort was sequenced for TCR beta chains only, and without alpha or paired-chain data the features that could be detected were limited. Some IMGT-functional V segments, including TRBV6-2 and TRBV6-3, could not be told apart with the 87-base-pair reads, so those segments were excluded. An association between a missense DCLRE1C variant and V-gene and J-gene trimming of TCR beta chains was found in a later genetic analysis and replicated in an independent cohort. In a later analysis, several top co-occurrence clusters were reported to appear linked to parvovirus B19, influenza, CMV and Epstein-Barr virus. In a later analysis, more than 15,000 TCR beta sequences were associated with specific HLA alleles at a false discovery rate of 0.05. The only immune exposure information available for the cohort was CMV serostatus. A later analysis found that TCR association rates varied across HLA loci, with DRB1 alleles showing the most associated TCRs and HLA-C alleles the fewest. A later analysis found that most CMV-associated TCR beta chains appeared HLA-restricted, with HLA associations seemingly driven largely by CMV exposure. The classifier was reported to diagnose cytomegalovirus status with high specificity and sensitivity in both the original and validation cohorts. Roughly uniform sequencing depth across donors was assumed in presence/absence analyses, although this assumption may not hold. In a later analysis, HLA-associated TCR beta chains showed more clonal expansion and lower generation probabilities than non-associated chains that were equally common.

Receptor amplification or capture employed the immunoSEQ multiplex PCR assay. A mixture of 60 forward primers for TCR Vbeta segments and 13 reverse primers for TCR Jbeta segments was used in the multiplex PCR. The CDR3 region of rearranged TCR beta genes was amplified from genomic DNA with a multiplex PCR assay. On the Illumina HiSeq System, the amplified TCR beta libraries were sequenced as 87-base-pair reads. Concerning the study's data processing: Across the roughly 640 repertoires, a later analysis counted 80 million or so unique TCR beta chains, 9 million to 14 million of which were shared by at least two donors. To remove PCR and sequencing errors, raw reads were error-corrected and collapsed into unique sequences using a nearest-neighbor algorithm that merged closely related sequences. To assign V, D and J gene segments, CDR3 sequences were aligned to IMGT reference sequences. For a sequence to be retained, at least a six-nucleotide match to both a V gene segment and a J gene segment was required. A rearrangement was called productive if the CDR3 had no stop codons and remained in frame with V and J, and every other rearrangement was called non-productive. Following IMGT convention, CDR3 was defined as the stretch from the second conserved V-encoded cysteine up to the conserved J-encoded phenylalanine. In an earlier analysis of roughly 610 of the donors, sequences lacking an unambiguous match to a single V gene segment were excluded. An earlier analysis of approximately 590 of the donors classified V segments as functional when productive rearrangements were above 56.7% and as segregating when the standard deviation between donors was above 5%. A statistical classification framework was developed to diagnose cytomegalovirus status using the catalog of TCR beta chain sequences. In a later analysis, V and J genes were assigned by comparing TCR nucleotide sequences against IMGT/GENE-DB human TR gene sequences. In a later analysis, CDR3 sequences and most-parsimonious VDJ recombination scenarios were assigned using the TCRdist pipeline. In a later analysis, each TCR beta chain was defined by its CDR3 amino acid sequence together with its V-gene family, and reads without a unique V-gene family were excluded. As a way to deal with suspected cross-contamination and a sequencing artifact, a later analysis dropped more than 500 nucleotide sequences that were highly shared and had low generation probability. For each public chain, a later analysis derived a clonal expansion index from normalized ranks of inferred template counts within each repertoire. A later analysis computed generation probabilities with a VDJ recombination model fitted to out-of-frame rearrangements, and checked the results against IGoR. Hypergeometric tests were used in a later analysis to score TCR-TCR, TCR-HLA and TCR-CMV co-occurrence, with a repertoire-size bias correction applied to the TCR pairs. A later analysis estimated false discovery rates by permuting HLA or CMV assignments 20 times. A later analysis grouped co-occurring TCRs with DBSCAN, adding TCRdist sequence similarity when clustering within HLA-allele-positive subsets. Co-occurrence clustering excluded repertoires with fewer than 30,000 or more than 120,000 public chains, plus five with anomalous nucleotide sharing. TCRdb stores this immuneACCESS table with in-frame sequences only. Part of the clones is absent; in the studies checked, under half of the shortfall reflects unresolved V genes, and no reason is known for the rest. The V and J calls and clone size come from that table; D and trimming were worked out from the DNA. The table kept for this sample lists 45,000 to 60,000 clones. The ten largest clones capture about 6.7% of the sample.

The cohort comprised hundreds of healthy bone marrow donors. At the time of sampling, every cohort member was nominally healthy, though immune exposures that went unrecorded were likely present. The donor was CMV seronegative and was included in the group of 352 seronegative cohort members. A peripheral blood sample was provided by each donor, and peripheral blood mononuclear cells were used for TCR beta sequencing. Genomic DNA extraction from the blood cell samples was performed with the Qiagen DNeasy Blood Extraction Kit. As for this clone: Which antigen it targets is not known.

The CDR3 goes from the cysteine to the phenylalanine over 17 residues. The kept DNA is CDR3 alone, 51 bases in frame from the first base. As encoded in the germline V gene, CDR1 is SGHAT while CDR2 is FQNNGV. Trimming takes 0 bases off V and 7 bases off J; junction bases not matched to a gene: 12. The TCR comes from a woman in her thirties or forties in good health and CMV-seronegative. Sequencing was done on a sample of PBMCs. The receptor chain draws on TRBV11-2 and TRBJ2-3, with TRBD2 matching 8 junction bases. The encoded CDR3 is CASSLETSAFGMNTQYF. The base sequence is TGTGCCAGCAGCTTAGAGACTAGCGCATTTGGGATGAATACGCAGTATTTT.